Listed below are T cell receptor beta chains from one sample, sequenced in a study of a mutant IDH1 vaccine in newly diagnosed glioma. Clones were sequenced by immunoSEQ multiplex PCR, and TCRdb holds only the in-frame ones, with some missing. The sample includes approximately 60,000 clones, roughly 74% of them seen just once. No antigen is known for these receptors. The sequencing used PBMCs, collected from a glioma patient whose treatment included an IDH1 peptide vaccine. The receptors shown here come from a man in his forties or fifties with glioma. The CDR3 runs from the conserved cysteine through the conserved F or W. A D gene is named only where the DNA matches it firmly. The size of a clone is reported for some rows only, either as once, few or many, or as a class for expanded clones.

CDR3aa: CASSLGLSSYEQYF
CDR3nt: TGTGCCAGCAGCCTAGGCCTTTCCTCCTACGAGCAGTACTTC
abundance: NA
v_gene: TRBV11-2
d_gene: NA
j_gene: TRBJ2-7

CDR3aa: CASSSGLAGLNEQFF
CDR3nt: TGTGCCAGCAGCTCCGGACTAGCGGGGCTCAATGAGCAGTTCTTC
abundance: NA
v_gene: TRBV5-5
d_gene: TRBD2
j_gene: TRBJ2-1

CDR3aa: CARYQGAETQYF
CDR3nt: TGTGCCCGATACCAGGGGGCAGAGACCCAGTACTTC
abundance: NA
v_gene: TRBV12-1
d_gene: NA
j_gene: TRBJ2-5

CDR3aa: CAISGQGVGGNGYTF
CDR3nt: TGTGCCATCAGTGGACAGGGTGTGGGGGGCAATGGCTACACCTTC
abundance: NA
v_gene: TRBV10-3
d_gene: TRBD1
j_gene: TRBJ1-2

CDR3aa: CASSQEHRVVHGYTF
CDR3nt: TGCGCCAGCAGCCAAGAGCACAGGGTGGTCCATGGCTACACCTTC
abundance: NA
v_gene: TRBV4-3
d_gene: NA
j_gene: TRBJ1-2

CDR3aa: CARAGRTEAFF
CDR3nt: TGTGCCAGGGCAGGGAGGACTGAAGCTTTCTTT
abundance: few
v_gene: TRBV10-3
d_gene: NA
j_gene: TRBJ1-1

CDR3aa: CASSYTASGANVLTF
CDR3nt: TGTGCCAGCAGTTACACAGCCTCTGGGGCCAACGTCCTGACTTTC
abundance: few
v_gene: TRBV6-5
d_gene: NA
j_gene: TRBJ2-6

CDR3aa: CASSSRQGAIGELFF
CDR3nt: TGTGCCAGCAGCTCCCGACAGGGGGCAATCGGGGAGCTGTTTTTT
abundance: NA
v_gene: TRBV5-5
d_gene: TRBD1
j_gene: TRBJ2-2

CDR3aa: CASSQVAAGGYNEQFF
CDR3nt: TGTGCCAGCAGCCAAGTTGCAGCGGGGGGCTACAATGAGCAGTTCTTC
abundance: NA
v_gene: TRBV4-2
d_gene: TRBD2
j_gene: TRBJ2-1

CDR3aa: CASSSGLGTGELFF
CDR3nt: TGTGCCAGCAGTAGCGGGTTGGGCACCGGGGAGCTGTTTTTT
abundance: NA
v_gene: TRBV27
d_gene: NA
j_gene: TRBJ2-2

CDR3aa: CASSQEFREASYEQYF
CDR3nt: TGTGCCAGCAGCCAAGAATTCCGAGAGGCTTCCTACGAGCAGTACTTC
abundance: NA
v_gene: TRBV4-2
d_gene: NA
j_gene: TRBJ2-7

CDR3aa: CASSLGTDYGYTF
CDR3nt: TGTGCCAGCAGCTTAGGGACCGACTATGGCTACACCTTC
abundance: NA
v_gene: TRBV7-9
d_gene: NA
j_gene: TRBJ1-2

CDR3aa: CASSNPGDKNIQYF
CDR3nt: TGTGCCAGTAGTAATCCCGGGGACAAAAACATTCAGTACTTC
abundance: NA
v_gene: TRBV19
d_gene: NA
j_gene: TRBJ2-4

CDR3aa: CAWSLLSGTEAFF
CDR3nt: TGTGCCTGGAGTCTCCTCTCCGGGACTGAAGCTTTCTTT
abundance: few
v_gene: TRBV30
d_gene: NA
j_gene: TRBJ1-1

CDR3aa: CASSQGTRESSYNEQFF
CDR3nt: TGTGCCAGCAGCCAAGGGACCAGGGAAAGCTCCTACAATGAGCAGTTCTTC
abundance: NA
v_gene: TRBV4-2
d_gene: NA
j_gene: TRBJ2-1

CDR3aa: CASSSSGTVNEKLFF
CDR3nt: TGTGCCAGCAGTTCCTCCGGGACAGTTAATGAAAAACTGTTTTTT
abundance: NA
v_gene: TRBV6-5
d_gene: TRBD1
j_gene: TRBJ1-4

CDR3aa: CASSPQGNGYTF
CDR3nt: TGTGCCAGCTCACCTCAGGGTAATGGCTACACCTTC
abundance: NA
v_gene: TRBV18
d_gene: NA
j_gene: TRBJ1-2

CDR3aa: CAWSPSGGYTF
CDR3nt: TGTGCCTGGAGTCCCTCAGGGGGCTACACCTTC
abundance: NA
v_gene: TRBV30
d_gene: NA
j_gene: TRBJ1-2

CDR3aa: CASSLGGVYEQYF
CDR3nt: TGTGCCAGCAGCTTAGGGGGCGTATACGAGCAGTACTTC
abundance: NA
v_gene: TRBV5-6
d_gene: TRBD1
j_gene: TRBJ2-7

CDR3aa: CASGRSGGPEETQYF
CDR3nt: TGTGCCTCCGGTCGTAGCGGGGGTCCGGAGGAGACCCAGTACTTC
abundance: NA
v_gene: TRBV10-3
d_gene: TRBD2
j_gene: TRBJ2-5

CDR3aa: CASSPRSTGLHAFF
CDR3nt: TGTGCCAGCAGTCCCCGATCGACAGGTCTGCATGCTTTCTTT
abundance: NA
v_gene: TRBV27
d_gene: NA
j_gene: TRBJ1-1

CDR3aa: CASSFGQGDEQYF
CDR3nt: TGTGCCAGCAGCTTTGGCCAGGGGGACGAGCAGTACTTC
abundance: NA
v_gene: TRBV7-9
d_gene: TRBD1
j_gene: TRBJ2-7

CDR3aa: CASSQRSRDNNEQFF
CDR3nt: TGTGCCAGCAGCCAACGTAGCAGAGACAACAATGAGCAGTTCTTC
abundance: NA
v_gene: TRBV4-2
d_gene: NA
j_gene: TRBJ2-1

CDR3aa: CASSPGQNTEAFF
CDR3nt: TGTGCCAGCAGCCCGGGACAGAACACTGAAGCTTTCTTT
abundance: NA
v_gene: TRBV11-3
d_gene: NA
j_gene: TRBJ1-1

CDR3aa: CASSLIGTGTSGNTIYF
CDR3nt: TGTGCCAGCAGCTTAATAGGGACAGGGACCTCTGGAAACACCATATATTTT
abundance: NA
v_gene: TRBV7-2
d_gene: TRBD1
j_gene: TRBJ1-3

CDR3aa: CASSVGQGAYNEQFF
CDR3nt: TGTGCCAGCAGCGTAGGGCAGGGGGCCTACAATGAGCAGTTCTTC
abundance: NA
v_gene: TRBV9
d_gene: TRBD1
j_gene: TRBJ2-1

CDR3aa: CASSQTPTYEQYF
CDR3nt: TGCGCCAGCAGCCAAACGCCCACCTACGAGCAGTACTTC
abundance: NA
v_gene: TRBV4-1
d_gene: NA
j_gene: TRBJ2-7

CDR3aa: CASSLGLRGPNQPQHF
CDR3nt: TGCGCCAGCAGCCTCGGGTTGAGAGGCCCCAATCAGCCCCAGCATTTT
abundance: NA
v_gene: TRBV4-1
d_gene: NA
j_gene: TRBJ1-5

CDR3aa: CASSAGTGGLSYNEQFF
CDR3nt: TGCGCCAGCAGCGCCGGGACAGGGGGCTTGTCCTACAATGAGCAGTTCTTC
abundance: NA
v_gene: TRBV5-1
d_gene: TRBD1
j_gene: TRBJ2-1

CDR3aa: CSVQGQPQETQYF
CDR3nt: TGCAGCGTCCAGGGACAACCCCAAGAGACCCAGTACTTC
abundance: NA
v_gene: TRBV29-1
d_gene: NA
j_gene: TRBJ2-5

CDR3aa: CASSIMDSNYGYTF
CDR3nt: TGTGCCAGTAGTATTATGGACAGTAACTATGGCTACACCTTC
abundance: once
v_gene: TRBV19
d_gene: NA
j_gene: TRBJ1-2

CDR3aa: CASSKGAGGYEQYF
CDR3nt: TGCGCCAGCAGCAAGGGGGCAGGGGGATACGAGCAGTACTTC
abundance: NA
v_gene: TRBV4-1
d_gene: TRBD1
j_gene: TRBJ2-7

CDR3aa: CASSVGSGGSGGTNTGELFF
CDR3nt: TGTGCCAGCAGCGTAGGGTCAGGGGGTAGCGGGGGAACGAACACCGGGGAGCTGTTTTTT
abundance: few
v_gene: TRBV9
d_gene: TRBD2
j_gene: TRBJ2-2

CDR3aa: CASSSLVENTEAFF
CDR3nt: TGCGCCAGCAGCTCTCTGGTAGAGAACACTGAAGCTTTCTTT
abundance: NA
v_gene: TRBV5-1
d_gene: NA
j_gene: TRBJ1-1

CDR3aa: CASSLAGSAQYF
CDR3nt: TGTGCCAGCAGCTTAGCGGGGTCGGCGCAGTATTTT
abundance: NA
v_gene: TRBV7-6
d_gene: NA
j_gene: TRBJ2-3

CDR3aa: CASSRAYGLGANSPLHF
CDR3nt: TGTGCCAGCAGTCGAGCGTACGGGCTAGGCGCTAATTCACCCCTCCACTTT
abundance: NA
v_gene: TRBV7-8
d_gene: NA
j_gene: TRBJ1-6

CDR3aa: CASSIVSGRGYSNQPQHF
CDR3nt: TGTGCCAGTAGTATAGTTTCAGGGCGAGGGTATAGCAATCAGCCCCAGCATTTT
abundance: few
v_gene: TRBV19
d_gene: NA
j_gene: TRBJ1-5

CDR3aa: CASSSSGLYEQYF
CDR3nt: TGTGCCAGCTCATCCAGCGGGTTATACGAGCAGTACTTC
abundance: NA
v_gene: TRBV18
d_gene: NA
j_gene: TRBJ2-7

CDR3aa: CASSKIRASSGNTIYF
CDR3nt: TGTGCCAGCAGCAAAATCAGGGCCAGCTCTGGAAACACCATATATTTT
abundance: once
v_gene: TRBV21-1
d_gene: NA
j_gene: TRBJ1-3

CDR3aa: CASSQVSNQPQHF
CDR3nt: TGTGCCAGCAGTCAGGTTAGCAATCAGCCCCAGCATTTT
abundance: NA
v_gene: TRBV2
d_gene: NA
j_gene: TRBJ1-5

CDR3aa: CARSLEGPTETQYF
CDR3nt: TGTGCCAGAAGCTTGGAGGGGCCGACGGAGACCCAGTACTTC
abundance: NA
v_gene: TRBV5-3
d_gene: NA
j_gene: TRBJ2-5

CDR3aa: CASSAGGVRETQYF
CDR3nt: TGTGCCAGCTCCGCAGGGGGCGTGAGGGAGACCCAGTACTTC
abundance: NA
v_gene: TRBV6-6
d_gene: TRBD1
j_gene: TRBJ2-5

CDR3aa: CASSQDPASGQPQHF
CDR3nt: TGCGCCAGCAGCCAAGATCCCGCATCGGGGCAGCCCCAGCATTTT
abundance: NA
v_gene: TRBV4-3
d_gene: NA
j_gene: TRBJ1-5

CDR3aa: CASSYSGSGFGETQYF
CDR3nt: TGTGCCAGCAGTTACTCGGGGTCAGGGTTTGGAGAGACCCAGTACTTC
abundance: few
v_gene: TRBV6-5
d_gene: NA
j_gene: TRBJ2-5

CDR3aa: CASSLGPEETQYF
CDR3nt: TGTGCTAGCAGCTTAGGGCCAGAAGAGACCCAGTACTTC
abundance: NA
v_gene: TRBV7-7
d_gene: NA
j_gene: TRBJ2-5

CDR3aa: CASSGAFTEAFF
CDR3nt: TGTGCCAGCAGCGGGGCGTTCACTGAAGCTTTCTTT
abundance: medium-sized
v_gene: TRBV7-9
d_gene: NA
j_gene: TRBJ1-1

CDR3aa: CASSLSSSATGELFF
CDR3nt: TGTGCTAGCAGCTTATCATCCAGCGCTACCGGGGAGCTGTTTTTT
abundance: NA
v_gene: TRBV7-7
d_gene: NA
j_gene: TRBJ2-2

CDR3aa: CASSLARGSSYNEQFF
CDR3nt: TGTGCCAGCAGCTTAGCGAGGGGTAGCTCCTACAATGAGCAGTTCTTC
abundance: once
v_gene: TRBV7-2
d_gene: NA
j_gene: TRBJ2-1

CDR3aa: CASSLDRDRSYNEQFF
CDR3nt: TGTGCCAGCAGCTTAGATAGGGACCGCTCCTACAATGAGCAGTTCTTC
abundance: NA
v_gene: TRBV7-2
d_gene: NA
j_gene: TRBJ2-1

CDR3aa: CASSQEVASSQYF
CDR3nt: TGTGCCAGCAGCCAAGAGGTGGCTTCATCTCAGTACTTC
abundance: NA
v_gene: TRBV14
d_gene: NA
j_gene: TRBJ2-4

CDR3aa: CASSGPNPTSYEQYF
CDR3nt: TGTGCCAGCAGTGGGCCCAACCCGACTTCCTACGAGCAGTACTTC
abundance: NA
v_gene: TRBV2
d_gene: NA
j_gene: TRBJ2-7

CDR3aa: CASSEARPNEKLFF
CDR3nt: TGCGCCAGCAGCGAAGCACGGCCTAATGAAAAACTGTTTTTT
abundance: NA
v_gene: TRBV4-1
d_gene: NA
j_gene: TRBJ1-4

CDR3aa: CASSVGTGAGNQPQHF
CDR3nt: TGTGCCAGCAGCGTTGGGACAGGGGCAGGCAATCAGCCCCAGCATTTT
abundance: NA
v_gene: TRBV5-6
d_gene: TRBD1
j_gene: TRBJ1-5